Following are 12 T cell receptor beta chains from one sample sequenced in a study of shared clonotypes between healthy human individuals. Terminally differentiated effector memory CD45RA+ cells were excluded by CCR7 positive selection of CD45RO-negative cells. Generated by immunoSEQ multiplex PCR, the TCRdb table keeps only in-frame clones and is missing some. The sample holds some 2,000,000 clones; about 95% are singletons and the top ten take more than 0.95%. The sequenced material came from naive CD8+ T cells sorted from blood. The source is a man between 18 and 29 years old in good health.

The V gene is TRBV7-9, the J gene TRBJ1-6; 8 positions match TRBD1. V dropped 0 bases and J dropped 15; count of bases not matched to a gene: 13. The germline V gene encodes CDR1 SEHNR and CDR2 FQNEAQ (reference sequence). This CDR3 region has 16 residues. CDR3 bases: TGTGCCAGCAGCTTAGCGGTGGGTCAGGGGGCTTTTGACCTCCACTTT. This codes for CASSLAVGQGAFDLHF.

This clone was picked up one time. As DNA, the CDR3 is TGTGCCAGCATCGGCCTAATGAACACTGAAGCTTTCTTT. Translating gives CASIGLMNTEAFF. The chain links TRBV6-5 to TRBJ1-1; D ambiguous. The V and J ends lost 7 bases and 0 bases respectively, with 9 bases between them. The CDR3 contains 13 residues. Germline assignment: CDR1 MNHEY and CDR2 SVGAGI.

The DNA for the CDR3 is TGTGCCACCAGCGGTCCAGACAGGGTGGTAGAGACCCAGTACTTC. Translating it yields CATSGPDRVVETQYF. The chain is built from TRBV15 and TRBJ2-5, with 7 bases lining up with TRBD1. The CDR3 consists of 15 residues. Trimming removed 5 bases from V and 4 bases from J; junction bases left unmatched: 10. Germline V gene lookup returns CDR1 LNHNV and CDR2 YYDKDF (reference sequence).

CDR3 DNA: TGTGCCAGCTTAAAAGGGTCCGAGCAGTACTTC. As protein: CASLKGSEQYF. The V gene is TRBV6-1, the J gene TRBJ2-7; D gene ambiguous. CDR1 and CDR2 (germline): MNHNS, SASEGT. Trimming took off 8 bases at V and 6 bases at J, with 11 bases between the two ends. The CDR3 extends over 11 amino acids.

The chain recombines TRBV7-2 with TRBJ2-1; D possibly corresponds to TRBD1 (6 bases). Germline V gene sequence: CDR1 SGHTA, CDR2 FQGNSA. This CDR3 has 15 residues. Trimming removed 4 bases at V and 5 bases at J, with 15 bases between. CDR3 nucleotide sequence: TGTGCCAGCAGCTACCGGGACACATGGAACAATGAGCAGTTCTTC. It encodes CASSYRDTWNNEQFF.

This clone was detected once. The gene calls are TRBV5-5 and TRBJ2-2, with D possibly matching TRBD2 (5 bases). V was shortened by 4 bases and J by 6 bases, with 10 bases between the two germline ends. CDR1 is SGHKS and CDR2 is YYEKEE in the germline V gene (reference sequence). The CDR3 runs to 13 residues. The CDR3 sequence: CASSPWGAGELFF. DNA of the CDR3: TGTGCCAGCAGCCCTTGGGGAGCCGGGGAGCTGTTTTTT.

As regards this clone: Other DNA sequences in the sample encode the same CDR3. This sequence joins TRBV27 and TRBJ1-5; D is uncertain. Germline CDR1 MNHEY, CDR2 SMNVEV (reference sequence). This CDR3 region has 14 residues. V dropped 2 bases and J dropped 0 bases, with 5 bases sitting between them. The CDR3 DNA reads as TGTGCCAGCAGTTTAAGAGATAGCAATCAGCCCCAGCATTTT. This codes for CASSLRDSNQPQHF.

The chain joins TRBV7-9 to TRBJ1-2; D not resolved. The CDR3 length is 12 residues. The V end was cut by 7 bases, the J end by 2 bases, with 8 bases between. Germline CDR1 reads SEHNR; CDR2 reads FQNEAQ (reference sequence). CDR3 coding DNA: TGTGCCAGCACCGGGGAAAACTATGGCTACACCTTC. Encoded protein: CASTGENYGYTF.

This sequence joins TRBV30 and TRBJ1-5; D is possibly TRBD1 (6 bases). CDR1 GTSNPN and CDR2 SVGIG come from the germline V gene (reference sequence). CDR3 size: 14 residues. V lost 2 bases and J 3 bases, leaving 11 bases between the germline ends. CDR3 protein: CAWSSTGLNQPQHF. The CDR3, as DNA: TGTGCCTGGAGTTCGACAGGTCTCAATCAGCCCCAGCATTTT.

This chain links TRBV4-1 with TRBJ2-7; D not resolved. Germline CDR1 and CDR2: MGHRA and YSYEKL. V dropped 4 bases and J dropped 8 bases, with 18 bases sitting between them. This CDR3 comprises 14 residues. The CDR3 region has the DNA TGCGCCAGCAGCCCCTTGACTGGTCCTACGCAGCAGTACTTC. This translates into CASSPLTGPTQQYF.

This chain uses TRBV10-3 with TRBJ2-7, with a weak D call TRBD2 (5 bases). Trimming took off 3 bases at V and 3 bases at J, with 12 bases between the two ends. Per germline, CDR1 ENHRY and CDR2 SYGVKD. The CDR3 runs to 14 residues. CDR3 amino acids: CAISEAAGGYEQYF. The CDR3 DNA follows: TGTGCCATCAGTGAAGCGGCAGGAGGCTACGAGCAGTACTTC.

The chain employs TRBV13 and TRBJ2-3; 7 bases agree with TRBD2. The CDR3 extends over 16 amino acids. After removal of 5 bases from V and 0 bases from J, the junction contained 8 bases not matched to a gene. Per germline, CDR1 PRHDT and CDR2 FYEKMQ (reference sequence). This CDR3 reads CASSPTGLPSTDTQYF. The CDR3, as DNA: TGTGCCAGCAGCCCCACGGGACTACCTAGCACAGATACGCAGTATTTT.